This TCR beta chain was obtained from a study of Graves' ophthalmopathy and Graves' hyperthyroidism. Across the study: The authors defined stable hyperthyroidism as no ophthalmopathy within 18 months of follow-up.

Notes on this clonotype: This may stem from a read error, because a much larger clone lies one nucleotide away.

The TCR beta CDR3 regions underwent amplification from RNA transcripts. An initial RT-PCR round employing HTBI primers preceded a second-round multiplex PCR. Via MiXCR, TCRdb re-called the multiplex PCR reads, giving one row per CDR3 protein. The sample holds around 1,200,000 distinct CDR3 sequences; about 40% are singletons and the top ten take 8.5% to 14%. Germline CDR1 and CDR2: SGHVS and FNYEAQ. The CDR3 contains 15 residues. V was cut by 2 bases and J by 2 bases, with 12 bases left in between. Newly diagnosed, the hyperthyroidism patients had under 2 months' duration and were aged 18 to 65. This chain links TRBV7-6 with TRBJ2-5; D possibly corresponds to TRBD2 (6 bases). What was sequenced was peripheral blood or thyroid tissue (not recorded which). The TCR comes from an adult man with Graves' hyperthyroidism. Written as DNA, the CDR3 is TGTGCCAGCAGCTTAAGGGACTTGATACAAGAGACCCAGTACTTC. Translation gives CASSLRDLIQETQYF.